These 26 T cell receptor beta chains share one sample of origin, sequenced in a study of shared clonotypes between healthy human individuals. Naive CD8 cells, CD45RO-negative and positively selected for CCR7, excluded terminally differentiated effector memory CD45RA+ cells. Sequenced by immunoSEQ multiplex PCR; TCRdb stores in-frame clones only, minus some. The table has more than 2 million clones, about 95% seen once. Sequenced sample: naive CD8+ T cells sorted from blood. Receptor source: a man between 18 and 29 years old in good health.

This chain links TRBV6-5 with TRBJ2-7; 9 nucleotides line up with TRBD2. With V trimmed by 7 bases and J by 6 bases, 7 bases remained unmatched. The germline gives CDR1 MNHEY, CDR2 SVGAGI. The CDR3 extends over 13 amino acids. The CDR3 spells CASKGGREGEQYF. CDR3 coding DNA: TGTGCCAGCAAGGGCGGGAGGGAGGGCGAGCAGTACTTC.

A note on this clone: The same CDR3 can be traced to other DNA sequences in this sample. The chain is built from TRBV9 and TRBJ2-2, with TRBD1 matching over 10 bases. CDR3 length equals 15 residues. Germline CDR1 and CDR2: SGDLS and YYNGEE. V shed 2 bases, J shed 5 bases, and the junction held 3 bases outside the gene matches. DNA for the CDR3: TGTGCCAGCAGCGTCACGGGACAGGGGACCGGGGAGCTGTTTTTT. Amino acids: CASSVTGQGTGELFF.

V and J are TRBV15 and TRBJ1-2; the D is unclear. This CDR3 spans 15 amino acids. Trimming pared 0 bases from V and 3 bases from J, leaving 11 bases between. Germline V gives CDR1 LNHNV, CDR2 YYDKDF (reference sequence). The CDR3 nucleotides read TGTGCCACCAGCAGAGATTCGGCCGGCGACTATGGCTACACCTTC. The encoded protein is CATSRDSAGDYGYTF.

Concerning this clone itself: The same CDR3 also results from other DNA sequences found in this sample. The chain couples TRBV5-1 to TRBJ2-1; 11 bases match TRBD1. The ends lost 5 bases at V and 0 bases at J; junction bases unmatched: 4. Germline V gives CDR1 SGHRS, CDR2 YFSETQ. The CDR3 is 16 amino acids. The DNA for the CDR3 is TGCGCCAGCAGTCCCGGGACAGGGGGCTCCTACAATGAGCAGTTCTTC. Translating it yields CASSPGTGGSYNEQFF.

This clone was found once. The DNA of the CDR3 is TGTGCCAGCAGTAAGACAGATACGCAGTATTTT. Amino acid sequence: CASSKTDTQYF. The chain recombines TRBV11-2 with TRBJ2-3; D unresolved. The CDR3 is 11 amino acids. The V gene lost 6 bases and the J gene lost 3 bases, with 4 bases spanning the gap. Germline V gene sequence: CDR1 SGHAT, CDR2 FQNNGV.

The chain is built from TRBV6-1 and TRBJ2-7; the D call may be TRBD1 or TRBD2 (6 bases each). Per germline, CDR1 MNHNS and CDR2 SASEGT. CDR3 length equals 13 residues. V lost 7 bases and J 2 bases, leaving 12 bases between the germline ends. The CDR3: CASTWRDTYEQYF. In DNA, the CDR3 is TGTGCCAGCACGTGGCGGGACACCTACGAGCAGTACTTC.

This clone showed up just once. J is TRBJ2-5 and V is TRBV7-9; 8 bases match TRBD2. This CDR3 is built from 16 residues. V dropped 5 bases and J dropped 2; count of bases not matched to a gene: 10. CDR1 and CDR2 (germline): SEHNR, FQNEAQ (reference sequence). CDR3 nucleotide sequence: TGTGCCAGCAGCCCAACCAAACTAGCGGATCAAGAGACCCAGTACTTC. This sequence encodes CASSPTKLADQETQYF.

CDR3 nucleotide sequence: TGTGCCAGTACAGGGAGTAAGAACACTGAAGCTTTCTTT. This translates into CASTGSKNTEAFF. V usage is TRBV13 and J usage is TRBJ1-1; tentative D call: TRBD1 (6 bases). CDR1 is PRHDT and CDR2 is FYEKMQ in the germline V gene (reference sequence). The CDR3 totals 13 residues. V was shortened by 9 bases and J by 1 base, with 12 bases between the two germline ends.

CDR3 bases: TGCGCCAGCAGCGACAGGAGTAACGGCAATCAGCCCCAGCATTTT. Its protein product is CASSDRSNGNQPQHF. This chain uses TRBV4-1 with TRBJ1-5; the D gene is possibly TRBD1 (6 bases). In germline, CDR1 is MGHRA, CDR2 YSYEKL. This CDR3 is built from 15 residues. V lost 5 bases and J lost 2, with 13 bases in between.

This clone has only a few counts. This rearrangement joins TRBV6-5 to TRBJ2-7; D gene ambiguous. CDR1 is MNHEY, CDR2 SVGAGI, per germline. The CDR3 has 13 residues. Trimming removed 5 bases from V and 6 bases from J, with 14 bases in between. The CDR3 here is CASSLDYSAEQYF. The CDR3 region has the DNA TGTGCCAGCAGTCTCGATTACTCCGCCGAGCAGTACTTC.

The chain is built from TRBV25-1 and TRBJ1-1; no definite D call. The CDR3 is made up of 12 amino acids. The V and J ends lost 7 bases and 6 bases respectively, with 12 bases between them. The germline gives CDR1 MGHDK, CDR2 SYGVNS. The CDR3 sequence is CASTPGGSEAFF. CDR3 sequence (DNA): TGTGCCAGCACCCCGGGAGGGTCTGAAGCTTTCTTT.

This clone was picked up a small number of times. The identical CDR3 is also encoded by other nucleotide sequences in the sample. CDR3 coding DNA: TGTGCCAGCAGCGTAGAGGGCGACACCGGGGAGCTGTTTTTT. It translates to CASSVEGDTGELFF. The chain recombines TRBV9 with TRBJ2-2, with no clear D. Germline V lookup: CDR1 SGDLS, CDR2 YYNGEE. Trimming stripped 0 bases from V and 3 bases from J, with 6 bases between. The CDR3 runs to 14 residues.

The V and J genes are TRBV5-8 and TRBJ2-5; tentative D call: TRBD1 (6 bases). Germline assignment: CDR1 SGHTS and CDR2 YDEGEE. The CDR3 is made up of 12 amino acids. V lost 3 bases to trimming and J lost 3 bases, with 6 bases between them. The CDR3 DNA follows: TGTGCCAGCAGCTACAGGGAAGAGACCCAGTACTTC. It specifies CASSYREETQYF.

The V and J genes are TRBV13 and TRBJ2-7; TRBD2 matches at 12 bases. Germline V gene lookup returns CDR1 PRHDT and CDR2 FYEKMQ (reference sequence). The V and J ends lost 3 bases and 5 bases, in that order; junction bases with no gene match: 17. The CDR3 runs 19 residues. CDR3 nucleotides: TGTGCCAGCAGCTTGACTAGCGGGAGTGATGAGGCTTCGGTTGACGAGCAGTACTTC. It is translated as CASSLTSGSDEASVDEQYF.

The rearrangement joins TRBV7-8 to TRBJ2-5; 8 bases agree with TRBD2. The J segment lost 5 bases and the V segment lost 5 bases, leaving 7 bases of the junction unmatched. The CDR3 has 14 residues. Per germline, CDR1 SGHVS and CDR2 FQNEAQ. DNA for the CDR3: TGTGCCAGCAGCCCCGGGGGGGAGGACGAGACCCAGTACTTC. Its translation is CASSPGGEDETQYF. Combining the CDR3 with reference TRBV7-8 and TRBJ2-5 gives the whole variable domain GAGVSQSPRYKVAKRGQDVALRCDPISGHVSLFWYQQALGQGPEFLTYFQNEAQLDKSGLPSDRFFAERPEGSVSTLKIQRTQQEDSAVYLCASSPGGEDETQYFGPGTRLLVL.

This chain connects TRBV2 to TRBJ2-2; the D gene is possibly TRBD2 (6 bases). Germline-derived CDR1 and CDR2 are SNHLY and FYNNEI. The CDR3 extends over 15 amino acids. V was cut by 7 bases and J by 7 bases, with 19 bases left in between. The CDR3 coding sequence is TGTGCCAGCACCCTACCCCGACTAGTGGACGGGGAGCTGTTTTTT. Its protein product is CASTLPRLVDGELFF.

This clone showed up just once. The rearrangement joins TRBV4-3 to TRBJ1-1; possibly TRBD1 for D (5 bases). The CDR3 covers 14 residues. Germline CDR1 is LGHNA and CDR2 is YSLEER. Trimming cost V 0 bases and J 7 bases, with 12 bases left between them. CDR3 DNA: TGCGCCAGCAGCCAAGACAGGGTTCCTCTTGAAGCTTTCTTT. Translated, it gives CASSQDRVPLEAFF.

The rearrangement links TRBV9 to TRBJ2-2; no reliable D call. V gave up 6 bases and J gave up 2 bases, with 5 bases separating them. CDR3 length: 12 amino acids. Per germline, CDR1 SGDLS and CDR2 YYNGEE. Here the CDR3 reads CASNRNTGELFF. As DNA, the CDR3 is TGTGCCAGCAACAGAAACACCGGGGAGCTGTTTTTT.

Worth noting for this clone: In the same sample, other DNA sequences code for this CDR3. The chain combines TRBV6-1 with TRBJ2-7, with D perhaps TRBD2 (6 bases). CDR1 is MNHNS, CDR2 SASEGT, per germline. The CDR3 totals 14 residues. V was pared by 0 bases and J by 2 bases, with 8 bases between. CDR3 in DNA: TGTGCCAGCAGTGAAGCGGGAGGAACCTACGAGCAGTACTTC. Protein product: CASSEAGGTYEQYF.

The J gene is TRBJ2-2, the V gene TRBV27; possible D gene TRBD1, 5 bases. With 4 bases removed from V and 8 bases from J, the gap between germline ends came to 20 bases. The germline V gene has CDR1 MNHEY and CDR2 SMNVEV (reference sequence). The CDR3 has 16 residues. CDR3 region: CASSSPWGSPQGELFF. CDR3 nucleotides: TGTGCCAGCAGTTCTCCCTGGGGCTCACCCCAAGGGGAGCTGTTTTTT.

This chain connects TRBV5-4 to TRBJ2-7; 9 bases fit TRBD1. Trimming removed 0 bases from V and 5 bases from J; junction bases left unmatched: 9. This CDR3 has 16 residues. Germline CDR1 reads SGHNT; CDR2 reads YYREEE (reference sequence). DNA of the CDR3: TGTGCCAGCAGCTTGGCAACAGGGGGCGCGTCGAACGAGCAGTACTTC. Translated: CASSLATGGASNEQYF.

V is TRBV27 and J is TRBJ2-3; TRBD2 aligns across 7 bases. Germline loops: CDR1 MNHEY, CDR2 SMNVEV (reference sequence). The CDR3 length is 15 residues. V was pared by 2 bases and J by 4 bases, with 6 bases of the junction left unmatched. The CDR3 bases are TGTGCCAGCAGTTTAACTAGCGCGGGGGCAGATACGCAGTATTTT. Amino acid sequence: CASSLTSAGADTQYF.

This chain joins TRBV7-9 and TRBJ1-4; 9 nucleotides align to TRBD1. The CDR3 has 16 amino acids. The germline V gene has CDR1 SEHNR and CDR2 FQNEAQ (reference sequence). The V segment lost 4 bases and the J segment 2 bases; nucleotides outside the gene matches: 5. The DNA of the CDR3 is TGTGCCAGCAGCTCCGACACAGGGGGCACTAATGAAAAACTGTTTTTT. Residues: CASSSDTGGTNEKLFF.

The CDR3 reads CASSVGREGLAGDYNEQFF. The DNA for the CDR3 is TGTGCCAGCAGCGTCGGGCGGGAGGGACTAGCGGGAGACTACAATGAGCAGTTCTTC. The V gene is TRBV9, the J gene TRBJ2-1; 14 nucleotides agree with TRBD2. Trimming at V came to 2 bases and at J to 3 bases, leaving 10 bases not matched to a gene. The germline V gene encodes CDR1 SGDLS and CDR2 YYNGEE. This CDR3 is 19 amino acids long.

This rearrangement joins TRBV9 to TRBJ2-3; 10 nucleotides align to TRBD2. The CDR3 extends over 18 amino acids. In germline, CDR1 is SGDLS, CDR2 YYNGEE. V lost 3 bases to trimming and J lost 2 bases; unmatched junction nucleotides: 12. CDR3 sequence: CASSADTGLAQITDTQYF. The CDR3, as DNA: TGTGCCAGCAGCGCCGATACGGGACTAGCGCAAATCACAGATACGCAGTATTTT.

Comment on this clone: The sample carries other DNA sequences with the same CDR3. CDR3 DNA: TGTGCCAGCAGTGTCCAGGGATTGTACGAGCAGTACTTC. This codes for CASSVQGLYEQYF. The chain combines TRBV27 with TRBJ2-7; a possible D gene is TRBD1 (5 bases). Trimming took off 5 bases at V and 4 bases at J, with 12 bases between the two ends. The germline CDR1 and CDR2 sequences are MNHEY and SMNVEV (reference sequence). The CDR3 covers 13 residues.